What follows are 14 T cell receptor beta chains derived from one specimen sequenced in a study of blood T cell repertoires in COVID-19. The table came from immunoSEQ multiplex PCR; TCRdb's copy has only in-frame clones and leaves some out. The sample yields under 400,000 clones, about 91% seen once. Material for sequencing was peripheral blood. Source of these receptors: a woman in her twenties or thirties with COVID-19, enrolled during active disease.

This chain links TRBV25-1 with TRBJ1-4, with a weak D call TRBD1 (5 bases). This CDR3 has 14 amino acids. The germline CDR1 and CDR2 sequences are MGHDK and SYGVNS. V dropped 4 bases and J dropped 3 bases, with 9 bases sitting between them. The CDR3 DNA reads TGTGCCAGCAGTGGGGGCACACCTAATGAAAAACTGTTTTTT. Translated, it gives CASSGGTPNEKLFF.

This chain uses TRBV7-2 with TRBJ2-1; D perhaps matches TRBD1 (6 bases). The V end lost 3 bases, the J end lost 2 bases, and 11 bases lay between the germline ends. The CDR3 is 15 amino acids. Germline CDR1 is SGHTA and CDR2 is FQGNSA. CDR3 DNA: TGTGCCAGCAGCTTGGGGGCCCAGACCTACAATGAGCAGTTCTTC. Encoded protein: CASSLGAQTYNEQFF.

CDR3 sequence (DNA): TGTGCCAGCAGCAACAGGAATTCACCCCTCCACTTT. Its protein product is CASSNRNSPLHF. This rearrangement joins TRBV7-2 to TRBJ1-6; a possible D gene is TRBD1 (5 bases). The CDR3 extends over 12 amino acids. Germline-derived CDR1 and CDR2 are SGHTA and FQGNSA. Trimming cost V 5 bases and J 7 bases, with 6 bases left between them.

The CDR3 sequence: CASSEAGVGSYEQYV. In DNA form, the CDR3 reads TGTGCCAGCAGTGAAGCAGGGGTCGGTTCCTACGAGCAGTACGTC. This chain joins TRBV6-1 and TRBJ2-7; the D gene is possibly TRBD1 (5 bases). Trimming took off 0 bases at V and 1 base at J, with 10 bases between the two ends. Looked up from germline, CDR1 is MNHNS and CDR2 is SASEGT. This CDR3 is built from 15 residues.

Note on this clone: The sample contains more than one DNA sequence encoding this CDR3. This rearrangement joins TRBV6-5 to TRBJ1-1, with a weak D call TRBD1 (6 bases). The germline V gene encodes CDR1 MNHEY and CDR2 SVGAGI. The V and J ends lost 2 bases and 0 bases respectively, with 7 bases between them. This CDR3 is built from 14 residues. DNA for the CDR3: TGTGCCAGCAGTTACGGGGGCATGAACACTGAAGCTTTCTTT. Protein: CASSYGGMNTEAFF.

The chain uses TRBV28 and TRBJ1-2; D uncertain. Germline lookup yields CDR1 MDHEN and CDR2 SYDVKM. The CDR3 spans 12 residues. V lost 5 bases, J lost 8 bases, and 12 bases lay in between. The CDR3 here is CASSPPLEGYTF. The CDR3 DNA is TGTGCCAGCAGTCCCCCCTTGGAGGGCTACACCTTC.

This chain joins TRBV29-1 and TRBJ2-3, with TRBD2 matching 12 bases. The germline CDR1 and CDR2 sequences are SQVTM and ANQGSEA. This CDR3 spans 14 amino acids. Trimming removed 7 bases from V and 3 bases from J; junction bases left unmatched: 5. The CDR3 reads CSATSGGPTDTQYF. CDR3 nucleotide sequence: TGCAGCGCTACTAGCGGGGGGCCGACAGATACGCAGTATTTT.

The V call is TRBV7-9, the J call TRBJ1-6, with 7 nucleotides matching TRBD1. CDR1 is SEHNR, CDR2 FQNEAQ, per germline (reference sequence). V gave up 6 bases and J gave up 9 bases; unmatched junction bases: 11. The CDR3 totals 15 residues. The CDR3, as DNA: TGTGCCAGCAGTCCCGGGACAGTCAGCGTTTCACCCCTCCACTTT. This sequence encodes CASSPGTVSVSPLHF.

The chain uses TRBV7-2 and TRBJ1-6; D uncertain. Per germline, CDR1 SGHTA and CDR2 FQGNSA. Trimming removed 1 base from V and 8 bases from J, with 6 bases in between. The CDR3 covers 13 residues. CDR3 amino acids: CASSLGTDSPLHF. In nucleotides, the CDR3 is TGTGCCAGCAGCTTAGGCACAGATTCACCCCTCCACTTT.

V and J are TRBV10-3 and TRBJ1-6; a possible D gene is TRBD1 (6 bases). The CDR3 is 13 residues long. V lost 8 bases, J lost 9 bases, and 14 bases lay in between. Looked up from germline, CDR1 is ENHRY and CDR2 is SYGVKD. DNA for the CDR3: TGTGCCATCCCAGGGGCCGGTAGTTCACCCCTCCACTTT. This translates into CAIPGAGSSPLHF.

The rearrangement joins TRBV5-6 to TRBJ1-5; no reliable D call. Germline CDR1 and CDR2: SGHDT and YYEEEE. The CDR3 runs to 13 residues. V gave up 4 bases and J gave up 6 bases, with 11 bases separating them. CDR3 sequence reads: CASSPTSGQPQHF. Here the CDR3 DNA reads TGTGCCAGCAGCCCGACCTCAGGTCAGCCCCAGCATTTT.

V and J are TRBV6-2 or TRBV6-3 and TRBJ2-3; 8 nucleotides agree with TRBD2. CDR3 size: 14 residues. V lost 5 bases, J lost 10 bases, and 11 bases stayed unmatched. Looked up from germline, CDR1 is MNHEY and CDR2 is SVGEGT. The CDR3, as DNA: TGTGCCAGCAGTCAAGACTCCGGGACTAGTGCGCAGTATTTT. It specifies CASSQDSGTSAQYF.

This sequence joins TRBV2 and TRBJ2-7; D call uncertain. V was shortened by 7 bases and J by 2 bases, with 9 bases between the two germline ends. Germline V gene lookup returns CDR1 SNHLY and CDR2 FYNNEI. CDR3 length: 12 residues. The CDR3 sequence is CASKSGPYEQYF. CDR3 sequence (DNA): TGTGCCAGCAAGTCGGGTCCCTACGAGCAGTACTTC.

The chain employs TRBV5-5 and TRBJ1-5, with D possibly TRBD1 on 6 matching bases. The V gene lost 0 bases and the J gene lost 7 bases, with 17 bases spanning the gap. The CDR3 has 16 residues. Germline loops: CDR1 SGHKS, CDR2 YYEKEE (reference sequence). The CDR3 loop reads CASSLVSGAARQPQHF. DNA for the CDR3: TGTGCCAGCAGCTTGGTCTCAGGGGCCGCTAGGCAGCCCCAGCATTTT.